The 7 T cell receptor beta chains listed next were all sequenced from one sample in a study of cytomegalovirus exposure and HLA in healthy donors. Libraries were prepared by immunoSEQ multiplex PCR; TCRdb keeps only in-frame clonotypes and omits some of them. The table lists around 91,000 clones, approximately 93% of them singletons. The material sequenced was PBMCs. The receptors stem from a woman in her twenties or thirties in good health and CMV-seropositive.

The chain couples TRBV5-1 to TRBJ2-7, with TRBD2 identical over 11 bases. The length of the CDR3 is 19 residues. V shed 5 bases and J 3 bases; nucleotides not matched to a gene: 19. The germline gives CDR1 SGHRS, CDR2 YFSETQ. CDR3 amino acids: CASRSGLAELSGRNYEQYF. Here the CDR3 DNA reads TGCGCCAGCAGATCGGGACTAGCGGAACTCTCCGGACGGAACTACGAGCAGTACTTC. Together with reference TRBV5-1 and TRBJ2-7, the CDR3 gives the full variable domain: KAGVTQTPRYLIKTRGQQVTLSCSPISGHRSVSWYQQTPGQGLQFLFEYFSETQRNKGNFPGRFSGRQFSNSRSEMNVSTLELGDSALYLCASRSGLAELSGRNYEQYFGPGTRLTVT.

The chain couples TRBV7-7 to TRBJ2-1; 11 bases fit TRBD2. J lost 6 bases, V lost 4 bases, and 5 bases had no gene match. The CDR3 runs to 15 residues. Germline V gene lookup returns CDR1 SSHAT and CDR2 FNYEAQ (reference sequence). CDR3 coding DNA: TGTGCCAGCAGCTCACTAGCGGGAGTCGGCAATGAGCAGTTCTTC. It codes for CASSSLAGVGNEQFF.

This chain connects TRBV14 to TRBJ2-5, with D perhaps matching TRBD1 (5 bases). V lost 1 base and J lost 0, with 9 bases in between. Germline values: CDR1 SGHDN, CDR2 FVKESK. The CDR3 length is 15 residues. CDR3 sequence reads: CASSQGEQDQETQYF. CDR3 nucleotides: TGTGCCAGCAGCCAAGGGGAACAGGACCAAGAGACCCAGTACTTC.

The chain carries TRBV6-1 and TRBJ2-7; TRBD2 matches at 10 bases. CDR1 and CDR2 (germline): MNHNS, SASEGT. After removal of 4 bases from V and 6 bases from J, the junction contained 6 bases not matched to a gene. The CDR3 totals 14 residues. DNA of the CDR3: TGTGCCAGCAGTGGGACTAGCGGAGCACCCGAGCAGTACTTC. Protein product: CASSGTSGAPEQYF.

The rearrangement joins TRBV7-9 to TRBJ2-3; 10 bases are a match to TRBD2. Losses at the gene ends were 5 bases for V and 0 bases for J; bases not matched to a gene: 5. CDR1 is SEHNR, CDR2 FQNEAQ, per germline (reference sequence). The CDR3 totals 16 residues. The CDR3 nucleotides read TGTGCCAGCAGCCCCGGGACTAGCGTGAGCACAGATACGCAGTATTTT. Its protein is CASSPGTSVSTDTQYF. Combining the CDR3 with reference TRBV7-9 and TRBJ2-3 gives the whole variable domain DTGVSQNPRHKITKRGQNVTFRCDPISEHNRLYWYRQTLGQGPEFLTYFQNEAQLEKSRLLSDRFSAERPKGSFSTLEIQRTEQGDSAMYLCASSPGTSVSTDTQYFGPGTRLTVL.

The rearrangement joins TRBV21-1 to TRBJ2-2; the table's D call, TRBD1, was not checked against the DNA. TRBV21-1 is reported as a pseudogene. The length of the CDR3 is 17 residues. The CDR3: CASSNKSTGAKAGELFF. CDR3 DNA: TGTGCCAGCAGCAATAAATCGACAGGGGCGAAGGCCGGGGAGCTGTTTTTT.

The chain combines TRBV28 with TRBJ1-3; D is possibly TRBD1 (5 bases). CDR1 and CDR2 from the germline V gene are MDHEN and SYDVKM. Trimming removed 1 base at V and 4 bases at J, with 17 bases between. The length of the CDR3 is 17 residues. The CDR3 sequence: CASSLFRAHASGNTIYF. The CDR3 DNA reads TGTGCCAGCAGTTTATTCAGGGCCCACGCCTCAGGAAACACCATATATTTT.